The 13 T cell receptor beta chains reported below all come from one sample, sequenced in a study of cytomegalovirus exposure and HLA in healthy donors. PCR involved 60 Vbeta and 13 Jbeta primers. TCRdb's copy holds only in-frame clones and misses some; the assay was immunoSEQ multiplex PCR. The data contain approximately 130,000 clones, roughly four fifths of them seen just once; the ten biggest clones take up approximately 1.8%. The sample consisted of PBMCs. All receptors come from a man aged 40-49 years in good health and CMV-seronegative.

The chain carries TRBV7-6 and TRBJ1-3; D is undetermined. The germline V gene has CDR1 SGHVS and CDR2 FNYEAQ. The V and J ends lost 0 bases and 2 bases respectively, with 5 bases between them. The CDR3 length is 14 residues. The CDR3 sequence is CASSLAEAGNTIYF. As DNA, the CDR3 is TGTGCCAGCAGCTTAGCCGAGGCTGGAAACACCATATATTTT.

This sequence joins TRBV27 and TRBJ1-6; D might be TRBD1 (6 bases). The germline gives CDR1 MNHEY, CDR2 SMNVEV (reference sequence). V was cut by 9 bases and J by 9 bases, with 15 bases left in between. The CDR3 spans 13 residues. The CDR3 nucleotides read TGTGCCAGTAGGGGGGGGTTTCGTTCACCCCTCCACTTT. Translating it yields CASRGGFRSPLHF.

This clone was seen more than once but under ten times. The rearrangement uses TRBV25-1 and TRBJ2-3; a possible D gene is TRBD1 (5 bases). Trimming cost V 1 base and J 2 bases, with 13 bases left between them. There are 16 residues in the CDR3. Germline CDR1 MGHDK, CDR2 SYGVNS. The CDR3 is CASSESLDSDTDTQYF. DNA of the CDR3: TGTGCCAGCAGTGAATCGTTAGACAGCGACACAGATACGCAGTATTTT.

This chain joins TRBV7-2 and TRBJ2-7, with a possible D match to TRBD1 (5 bases). Trimming stripped 1 base from V and 5 bases from J, with 15 bases between. The CDR3 loop spans 15 amino acids. Germline CDR1 SGHTA, CDR2 FQGNSA. This CDR3 reads CASSLVGALPHEQYF. The CDR3 region has the DNA TGTGCCAGCAGCTTAGTTGGGGCCCTTCCCCACGAGCAGTACTTC. The whole variable domain, filled in from reference TRBV7-2 and TRBJ2-7, reads GAGVSQSPSNKVTEKGKDVELRCDPISGHTALYWYRQSLGQGLEFLIYFQGNSAPDKSGLPSDRFSAERTGGSVSTLTIQRTQQEDSAVYLCASSLVGALPHEQYFGPGTRLTVT.

The chain links TRBV19 to TRBJ2-2; 7 positions match TRBD1. With 4 bases clipped from V and 7 bases from J, the junction kept 9 bases outside the gene matches. Germline CDR1 and CDR2: LNHDA and SQIVND (reference sequence). This CDR3 contains 15 residues. The CDR3 sequence: CASSNRQGRSGELFF. The DNA of the CDR3 is TGTGCCAGTAGTAACCGACAGGGTAGGAGCGGGGAGCTGTTTTTT. Together with reference TRBV19 and TRBJ2-2, the CDR3 gives the full variable domain: DGGITQSPKYLFRKEGQNVTLSCEQNLNHDAMYWYRQDPGQGLRLIYYSQIVNDFQKGDIAEGYSVSREKKESFPLTVTSAQKNPTAFYLCASSNRQGRSGELFFGEGSRLTVL.

This clone was counted once. The rearrangement joins TRBV7-2 to TRBJ2-7, with 7 bases fitting TRBD1. Germline CDR1 reads SGHTA; CDR2 reads FQGNSA. CDR3 length: 14 amino acids. V lost 6 bases to trimming and J lost 5 bases; unmatched junction nucleotides: 10. CDR3 in amino acids: CASSQTRDSHEQYF. Written as DNA, the CDR3 is TGTGCCAGCAGTCAGACCCGGGACAGCCACGAGCAGTACTTC.

This clone was seen a handful of times. The CDR3 here is CASSSGSGGSTDTQYF. In DNA form, the CDR3 reads TGTGCCAGCAGTTCCGGTAGCGGGGGATCTACAGATACGCAGTATTTT. This rearrangement joins TRBV5-4 to TRBJ2-3; 9 positions match TRBD2. The length of the CDR3 is 16 residues. Germline trimming cut 5 bases from V and 3 bases from J; bases unmatched to any gene: 10. Germline lookup yields CDR1 SGHNT and CDR2 YYREEE (reference sequence).

The chain joins TRBV7-2 to TRBJ1-4, with 7 bases identical to TRBD1. The CDR3 has 14 residues. V was pared by 1 base and J by 8 bases, with 4 bases of the junction left unmatched. Germline-derived CDR1 and CDR2 are SGHTA and FQGNSA. CDR3 region: CASSLEGASEKLFF. CDR3 sequence (DNA): TGTGCCAGCAGCTTAGAGGGGGCAAGCGAAAAACTGTTTTTT.

The chain couples TRBV4-2 to TRBJ2-7; D might be TRBD1 (5 bases). There are 12 residues in the CDR3. V shed 4 bases and J shed 6 bases, with 10 bases lying between them. CDR1 LGHNA and CDR2 YNFKEQ come from the germline V gene. CDR3 loop: CASSLQGSEQYF. The DNA for the CDR3 is TGTGCCAGCAGCCTGCAGGGCAGCGAGCAGTACTTC.

The gene calls are TRBV5-1 and TRBJ1-2; possibly TRBD1 for D (5 bases). The germline V gene has CDR1 SGHRS and CDR2 YFSETQ. With 4 bases removed from V and 4 bases from J, the gap between germline ends came to 11 bases. The CDR3 totals 13 residues. For the CDR3, the DNA is TGCGCCAGCAGCCACGACGGGGGCTATGGCTACACCTTC. This codes for CASSHDGGYGYTF.

V usage is TRBV4-3 and J usage is TRBJ1-6; D gene ambiguous. V lost 2 bases to trimming and J lost 0 bases, with 11 bases between them. Germline lookup yields CDR1 LGHNA and CDR2 YSLEER. This CDR3 contains 17 residues. The CDR3 protein is CASSQRFQVSYNSPLHF. CDR3 bases: TGCGCCAGCAGCCAAAGATTCCAGGTCTCCTATAATTCACCCCTCCACTTT.

V is TRBV30 and J is TRBJ2-7; 7 bases align to TRBD1. V was pared by 2 bases and J by 3 bases, with 7 bases of the junction left unmatched. This CDR3 comprises 14 residues. The germline V gene encodes CDR1 GTSNPN and CDR2 SVGIG (reference sequence). CDR3 in amino acids: CAWSQGQSNYEQYF. Here the CDR3 DNA reads TGTGCCTGGAGTCAGGGACAGTCAAACTACGAGCAGTACTTC.

The chain links TRBV5-1 to TRBJ2-5; 7 bases match TRBD1. The J call is in doubt because the DNA end fits TRBJ2-7 better. In germline, CDR1 is SGHRS, CDR2 YFSETQ. This CDR3 spans 16 amino acids. The CDR3: CASSSDRDPPSYEQYF. CDR3 coding DNA: TGCGCCAGCAGCAGCGACAGGGATCCCCCAAGCTACGAGCAGTACTTC.